Listed here is a single T cell receptor beta chain. CDR3 length: 9 amino acids. V was trimmed by 7 bases and J by 8 bases, leaving 8 bases between them. Germline assignment: CDR1 SQVTM and CDR2 ANQGSEA. This record comes from a study of early T cells in non-severe SARS-CoV-2 infection. MiXCR was run by TCRdb on the 5' RACE reads, yielding one entry per CDR3 protein. Of 85,000 to 100,000 distinct CDR3 sequences in the sample, 11% were seen once. The receptor was derived from an adult who was a healthcare worker with PCR-confirmed SARS-CoV-2 infection or an uninfected control (not recorded which). The J gene is TRBJ1-2, the V gene TRBV29-1, with D maybe TRBD1 (5 bases). Sequenced input: whole blood. CDR3 coding DNA: TGCAGCGCCGGGGACGGCTACACCTTC. It is translated as CSAGDGYTF.